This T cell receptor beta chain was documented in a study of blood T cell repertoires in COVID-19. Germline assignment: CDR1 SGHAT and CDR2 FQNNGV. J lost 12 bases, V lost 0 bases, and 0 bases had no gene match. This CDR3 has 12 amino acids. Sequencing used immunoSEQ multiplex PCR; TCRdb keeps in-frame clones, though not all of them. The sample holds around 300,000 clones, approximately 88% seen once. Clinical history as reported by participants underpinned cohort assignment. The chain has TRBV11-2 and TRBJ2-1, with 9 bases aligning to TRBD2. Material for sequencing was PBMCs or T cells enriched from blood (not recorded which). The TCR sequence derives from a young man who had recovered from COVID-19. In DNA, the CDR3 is TGTGCCAGCAGCTTAGAACTAGCGGGGCAGTTCTTC. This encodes CASSLELAGQFF.